The sequence of this T cell receptor beta chain was determined in a study of blood T cell repertoires in COVID-19. The CDR3 length is 15 residues. Trimming stripped 7 bases from V and 1 base from J, with 16 bases between. Germline lookup yields CDR1 MNHEY and CDR2 SVGAGI. This table comes from immunoSEQ multiplex PCR, and its TCRdb copy is limited to in-frame clones, with some not included. The data show roughly 14,000 clones, 92% seen once. The genes are TRBV6-5 and TRBJ1-1; D is perhaps TRBD1 (6 bases). The sequencing sample was made of peripheral blood. This TCR came from a human donor with active COVID-19. The donor label of this sample is uncertain. In DNA, the CDR3 is TGTGCCAGCAACTACGAAGGACAGAAGAACACTGAAGCTTTCTTT. Its translation: CASNYEGQKNTEAFF.